The 8 T cell receptor beta chains below were found in one sample sequenced in a study of shared clonotypes between healthy human individuals. TCRdb's copy holds only in-frame clones and misses some; the assay was immunoSEQ multiplex PCR. The table includes over 400,000 clones, 70% to 80% detected once. Source material: PBMCs. These receptors were collected from a woman between 35 and 50 years old in good health. Some clones in this sample may be carry-over from other donors' samples.

This clone was recorded only once. The J gene is TRBJ2-7, the V gene TRBV30; 11 bases agree with TRBD1. The CDR3 sequence is 16 residues long. Looked up from germline, CDR1 is GTSNPN and CDR2 is SVGIG (reference sequence). J was trimmed by 7 bases and V by 8 bases; bases with no gene match: 19. The DNA for the CDR3 is TGTGCCAGCACCCCGGTTCTCGGACAGGGGGCTTATGAGCAGTACTTC. Its protein is CASTPVLGQGAYEQYF.

In DNA form, the CDR3 reads TGTGCCAGCAGCTGGTCGAGAGACAATGAGCAGTTCTTC. It yields the protein CASSWSRDNEQFF. The chain has TRBV11-2 and TRBJ2-1; D gene uncertain. CDR1 is SGHAT and CDR2 is FQNNGV in the germline V gene. This CDR3 region has 13 residues. V was cut by 4 bases and J by 5 bases, with 9 bases left in between.

The gene calls are TRBV30 and TRBJ1-6; no clear D. The CDR3 contains 14 residues. The germline gives CDR1 GTSNPN, CDR2 SVGIG (reference sequence). Trimming took off 2 bases at V and 5 bases at J, with 10 bases between the two ends. CDR3 sequence: CAWSSGRDNSPLHF. The DNA of the CDR3 is TGTGCCTGGAGTAGTGGCCGGGATAATTCACCCCTCCACTTT.

J is TRBJ1-6 and V is TRBV11-2; TRBD1 agrees at 7 bases. CDR3 length equals 15 residues. CDR1 is SGHAT and CDR2 is FQNNGV in the germline V gene. V was pared by 6 bases and J by 0 bases, with 2 bases of the junction left unmatched. This chain's CDR3 is CASRGQSSYNSPLHF. The CDR3 DNA sequence: TGTGCCAGCAGGGGACAGAGCTCCTATAATTCACCCCTCCACTTT. Full variable domain (remainder filled in from reference TRBV11-2 and TRBJ1-6): EAGVAQSPRYKIIEKRQSVAFWCNPISGHATLYWYQQILGQGPKLLIQFQNNGVVDDSQLPKDRFSAERLKGVDSTLKIQPAKLEDSAVYLCASRGQSSYNSPLHFGNGTRLTVT.

The rearrangement uses TRBV2 and TRBJ2-5, with a possible D match to TRBD1 (5 bases). The CDR3 contains 12 residues. Trimming cost V 8 bases and J 7 bases, with 14 bases left between them. From germline, CDR1 is SNHLY and CDR2 FYNNEI. For the CDR3, the DNA is TGTGCCAGCGGAAGGGGATCGTGGACCCAGTACTTC. As protein: CASGRGSWTQYF.

This rearrangement joins TRBV7-9 to TRBJ2-3; D unclear. Trimming removed 3 bases from V and 0 bases from J, with 16 bases in between. Germline V gives CDR1 SEHNR, CDR2 FQNEAQ (reference sequence). This CDR3 has 17 residues. The CDR3 bases are TGTGCCAGCAGCTTGTACTTGGGCGGTTCTAGCACAGATACGCAGTATTTT. Its protein product is CASSLYLGGSSTDTQYF.

This chain links TRBV7-2 with TRBJ2-1; 7 bases agree with TRBD2. The V gene's germline CDR1 is SGHTA and CDR2 FQGNSA. There are 15 residues in the CDR3. Trimming cost V 0 bases and J 5 bases; bases outside gene matches: 4. CDR3 sequence reads: CASSLAGLADNEQFF. The CDR3 DNA sequence: TGTGCCAGCAGCTTAGCGGGGCTAGCGGACAATGAGCAGTTCTTC.

This rearrangement joins TRBV6-5 to TRBJ2-7; the D gene could be TRBD1 or TRBD2 (5 bases each). CDR1 and CDR2 from the germline V gene are MNHEY and SVGAGI. The CDR3 extends over 15 amino acids. V was trimmed by 0 bases and J by 7 bases, leaving 16 bases between them. This CDR3 reads CASSYSAGTPGEQYF. DNA for the CDR3: TGTGCCAGCAGTTACTCCGCAGGGACCCCTGGGGAGCAGTACTTC.